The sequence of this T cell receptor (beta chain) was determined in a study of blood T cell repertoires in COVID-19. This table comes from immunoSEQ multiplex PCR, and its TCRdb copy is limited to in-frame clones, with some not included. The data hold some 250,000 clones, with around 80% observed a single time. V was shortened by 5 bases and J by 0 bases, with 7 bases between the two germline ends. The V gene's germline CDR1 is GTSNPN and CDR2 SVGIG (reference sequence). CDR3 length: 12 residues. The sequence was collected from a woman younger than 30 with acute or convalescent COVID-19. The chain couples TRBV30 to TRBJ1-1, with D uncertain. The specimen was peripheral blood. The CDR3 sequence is CAWLNMNTEAFF. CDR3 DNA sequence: TGTGCCTGGTTAAACATGAACACTGAAGCTTTCTTT. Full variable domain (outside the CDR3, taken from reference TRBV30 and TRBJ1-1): SQTIHQWPATLVQPVGSPLSLECTVEGTSNPNLYWYRQAAGRGLQLLFYSVGIGQISSEVPQNLSASRPQDRQFILSSKKLLLSDSGFYLCAWLNMNTEAFFGQGTRLTVV.